Listed below are T cell receptor beta chains from one sample, sequenced in a study of blood T cell repertoires in COVID-19. The table came from immunoSEQ multiplex PCR; TCRdb's copy has only in-frame clones and leaves some out. Of more than 70,000 clones in the sample, approximately 89% were seen once. The sequenced material came from peripheral blood. Source of these receptors: a man aged 45-60 years with active or convalescent COVID-19. Both conserved end residues are part of each CDR3. D genes are given only for firm matches. The size field is filled for only some rows; it gives once, few, many or a size class.

V	size	J	D	DNA	CDR3
TRBV19	-	TRBJ2-4	-	TGTGCCAGTAGTATGGAGAGGGCAGATCTAGCCAAAAACATTCAGTACTTC	CASSMERADLAKNIQYF
TRBV12-3/TRBV12-4	once	TRBJ1-2	-	TGTGCCAGCAGCACTACAGGGGGCTACACCTTC	CASSTTGGYTF
TRBV19	-	TRBJ1-1	-	TGTGCCAGTAGTTCATGGAGTGAAGCTTTCTTT	CASSSWSEAFF
TRBV3-1/TRBV3-2	-	TRBJ1-5	TRBD1	TGTGCCAGCAGCCAAGATCAAGACAGGGGGCTTGGCAATCAGCCCCAGCATTTT	CASSQDQDRGLGNQPQHF
TRBV5-1	-	TRBJ2-5	TRBD2	TGCGCCAGCAGCCGGACGCGGGGGGGCGAAGAGACCCAGTACTTC	CASSRTRGGEETQYF
TRBV6-4	-	TRBJ1-3	-	TGTGCCAGCAGAGGTGACGGGGAAAGCTCTGGAAACACCATATATTTT	CASRGDGESSGNTIYF
TRBV30	-	TRBJ2-2	-	TGTGCCTGGAAAGATGCGGGAACCGGGGAGCTGTTTTTT	CAWKDAGTGELFF
TRBV15	-	TRBJ1-2	-	TGTGCCACCAGCAGACCGGGGGAGGGCTACACCTTC	CATSRPGEGYTF
TRBV5-1	few	TRBJ2-2	-	TGCGCCAGCAGCTTGGAAGGTAGCGAGGTCGGGGAGCTGTTTTTT	CASSLEGSEVGELFF
TRBV3-1/TRBV3-2	-	TRBJ2-7	-	TGTGCCAGCAGCTTTGGCGGGGCCGCCTACGAGCAGTACTTC	CASSFGGAAYEQYF
TRBV28	-	TRBJ1-3	-	TGTGCCAGCAGTTTATGGGTGGGAGACTCTGGAAACACCATATATTTT	CASSLWVGDSGNTIYF
TRBV2	-	TRBJ2-2	TRBD1	TGTGCCAGCAGACAAGGACAGGACACCGGGGAGCTGTTTTTT	CASRQGQDTGELFF
TRBV19	-	TRBJ1-1	-	TGTGCCAGTAGAGGGGGTTTCAGGGGATCGAACACTGAAGCTTTCTTT	CASRGGFRGSNTEAFF
TRBV24-1	-	TRBJ2-3	TRBD1	TGTGCCACCAGTGACTTGACAGGGGGCGAAGTAGATACGCAGTATTTT	CATSDLTGGEVDTQYF
TRBV10-3	-	TRBJ1-5	-	TGTGCCATCAGTGAGGAGGGGGGGCGAAGCAATCAGCCCCAGCATTTT	CAISEEGGRSNQPQHF
TRBV10-3	-	TRBJ1-5	-	TGTGCCATCAGTGATTTTAATAGCAATCAGCCCCAGCATTTT	CAISDFNSNQPQHF
TRBV11-2	-	TRBJ1-1	-	TGTGCCAGCAGCGGAAACACAGGGAGTTCGGAAGCTTTCTTT	CASSGNTGSSEAFF
TRBV25-1	-	TRBJ1-5	-	TGTGCCAGCACCGAAACAGGGAGCAATCAGCCCCAGCATTTT	CASTETGSNQPQHF
TRBV5-5	once	TRBJ2-1	-	TGTGCCAGCAGCTTGACGTCGGGTTCCTACAATGAGCAGTTCTTC	CASSLTSGSYNEQFF
TRBV19	-	TRBJ1-6	-	TGTGCCAGTAGTGAATTGGGGAGGAATAATTCACCCCTCCACTTT	CASSELGRNNSPLHF
TRBV9	-	TRBJ2-7	TRBD2	TGTGCCAGCAGCGTAGGCCCCGGGACTAGCGGGGGGGCCGTTAGTTACGAGCAGTACTTC	CASSVGPGTSGGAVSYEQYF
TRBV7-6	-	TRBJ2-5	TRBD2	TGTGCCAGCAGCCCCGCCTTAGGCGGGGGGGCCGAGACCCAGTACTTC	CASSPALGGGAETQYF
TRBV18	-	TRBJ2-5	TRBD2	TGTGCCAGCTCACGGACTAGCGGGGGACCATTCCAAGAGACCCAGTACTTC	CASSRTSGGPFQETQYF
TRBV5-8	-	TRBJ2-2	-	TGTGCCAGCAGCTTGAAGCAGGGCTACACCGGGGAGCTGTTTTTT	CASSLKQGYTGELFF
TRBV5-6	-	TRBJ2-7	TRBD1	TGTGCCAGCAGCTGGGGGACAGGGGACGAGCAGTACTTC	CASSWGTGDEQYF
TRBV6-2/TRBV6-3	-	TRBJ2-3	TRBD2	TGTGCCAGCAGTACGAGGACTAGCCGACTCACAGATACGCAGTATTTT	CASSTRTSRLTDTQYF
TRBV2	-	TRBJ2-3	TRBD2	TGTGCCAGCAGTGTGGGAGGGGCTGGGACAGATACGCAGTATTTT	CASSVGGAGTDTQYF
TRBV28	-	TRBJ1-4	-	TGTGCCAGCATGGTGGGCTCCACTAATGAAAAACTGTTTTTT	CASMVGSTNEKLFF
TRBV3-1/TRBV3-2	-	TRBJ2-7	TRBD1	TGTGCCAGCAGCCCCCAACAGGGGGCTAGCATCCGCTACGAGCAGTACTTC	CASSPQQGASIRYEQYF
TRBV19	-	TRBJ1-4	TRBD1	TGTGCCAGTAGTATGGTCCCGACAGGGACGAATGAAAAACTGTTTTTT	CASSMVPTGTNEKLFF
TRBV15	-	TRBJ1-2	TRBD1	TGTGCCACCAGCAGAGATTTGGCAGGGGGCCTCTATGGCTACACCTTC	CATSRDLAGGLYGYTF
TRBV10-3	few	TRBJ1-2	-	TGTGCCATCACCCGGGACTTTCTGACCTATGGCTACACCTTC	CAITRDFLTYGYTF
TRBV7-9	few	TRBJ2-1	TRBD2	TGTGCCAGCAGCCCACTAGCGGGGAAAAGCAATGAGCAGTTCTTC	CASSPLAGKSNEQFF
TRBV18	-	TRBJ1-2	TRBD1	TGTGCCAGCTCTCCATCCGGGACAGGGGGCAGCTATGGCTACACCTTC	CASSPSGTGGSYGYTF
TRBV7-9	-	TRBJ2-3	TRBD2	TGTGCCAGCACCCTCGATAGCGGGGGGGGGAGCACAGATACGCAGTATTTT	CASTLDSGGGSTDTQYF
TRBV5-1	-	TRBJ1-1	-	TGCGCCAGCAGCGGCCTGTCGGGGAACACTGAAGCTTTCTTT	CASSGLSGNTEAFF
TRBV7-9	-	TRBJ2-3	TRBD2	TGTGCCAGCAGCTTTGGACTAGCGGGGGGGCCAGATACGCAGTATTTT	CASSFGLAGGPDTQYF
TRBV6-1	-	TRBJ2-3	-	TGTGCCAGCAGTGAAGAACTCGGAGCAGATACGCAGTATTTT	CASSEELGADTQYF
TRBV18	-	TRBJ2-7	TRBD1	TGTGCCAGCTCATCCTCAGGGGGCGTCGACGAGCAGTACTTC	CASSSSGGVDEQYF
TRBV19	-	TRBJ2-1	-	TGTGCCAGTACGAGCCCTAGGGGCGATGAGCAGTTCTTC	CASTSPRGDEQFF
TRBV5-1	-	TRBJ2-1	TRBD1	TGCGCCAGCAGCTTAACCCCGACAGGGGGGGGCTCCTACAATGAGCAGTTCTTC	CASSLTPTGGGSYNEQFF
TRBV5-6	-	TRBJ1-6	TRBD1	TGTGCCAGCAGCTTAGGACAGGGGAATAATTCACCCCTCCACTTT	CASSLGQGNNSPLHF
TRBV27	once	TRBJ1-4	-	TGTGCCAGCAGTTTACGGGTTTTTGAAAAACTGTTTTTT	CASSLRVFEKLFF
TRBV12-3/TRBV12-4	-	TRBJ2-3	-	TGTGCCAGCAGTTTACAGGGAGATACGCAGTATTTT	CASSLQGDTQYF
TRBV19	-	TRBJ1-5	TRBD1	TGTGCCAGTAGTCAGACAGGGGGGAATCAGCCCCAGCATTTT	CASSQTGGNQPQHF
TRBV5-1	-	TRBJ2-5	-	TGCGCCAGCAGCTTTCAGGGAAAAGAGACCCAGTACTTC	CASSFQGKETQYF
TRBV6-4	once	TRBJ1-6	-	TGTGCCAGCAGTGACCTCAATTCACCCCTCCACTTT	CASSDLNSPLHF
TRBV28	-	TRBJ1-5	TRBD1	TGTGCCAGCAGTTCCGGGACAGGGAATCATCAGCCCCAGCATTTT	CASSSGTGNHQPQHF
TRBV28	-	TRBJ1-4	-	TGTGCCGCGGGGGAGGGGCCTGAAAAACTGTTTTTT	CAAGEGPEKLFF
TRBV5-8	-	TRBJ2-2	-	TGTGCCAGCAGGCCAAGAGGGCAGGGGAGAACCGGGGAGCTGTTTTTT	CASRPRGQGRTGELFF